These T cell receptor beta chains were read from a single sample in a study of cytomegalovirus exposure and HLA in healthy donors. Using immunoSEQ multiplex PCR, the repertoire was profiled, and TCRdb retains in-frame clones only, with some absent. The sample includes about 160,000 clones, roughly 80% of them seen just once. Input material: PBMCs. The receptors stem from a boy aged 2 to 10 in good health and CMV-seronegative. Each CDR3 is given with its conserved first and last residue. A D gene is named only where the DNA matches it firmly. Some rows have no size entry. The others give once, few or many, or a class for an expanded clone.

>TRBJ1-4|TRBD1|TRBV30|few
TGTGCCTACCAACGGACAGGGGTTGGAGAAAAACTGTTTTTT
CAYQRTGVGEKLFF
>TRBJ2-2|TRBD1|TRBV4-1|once
TGCGCCAGCAGCCTACGACAGGGATACACCGGGGAGCTGTTTTTT
CASSLRQGYTGELFF
>TRBJ2-7|TRBD2|TRBV10-1|.
TGCGCCAGCAGTGACCCTAGCGGAGGCGGGTCCTACGAGCAGTACTTC
CASSDPSGGGSYEQYF
>TRBJ2-7|TRBD2|TRBV2|.
TGTGCCAGCAGTGAAGCCCCGTTAGCGGGAGGGCGGCAGTACTTC
CASSEAPLAGGRQYF
>TRBJ2-1|.|TRBV11-2|.
TGTGCCAGCAGCTTAGATCCGGGAACCTACAATGAGCAGTTCTTC
CASSLDPGTYNEQFF
>TRBJ1-5|TRBD1|TRBV29-1|.
TGCAGCGGGTTTCGGCGGGACAGCCTCAATCAGCCCCAGCATTTT
CSGFRRDSLNQPQHF
>TRBJ1-5|.|TRBV5-8|.
TGTGCCAGCAGCTGGACATTCCTGCGGGATAGCAATCAGCCCCAGCATTTT
CASSWTFLRDSNQPQHF
>TRBJ1-1|TRBD1|TRBV6-1|.
TGTGCCAGCAGTGGAACACAGGGGGGCACTGAAGCTTTCTTT
CASSGTQGGTEAFF
>TRBJ2-1|.|TRBV13|.
TGTGCCAGCAACAACCTGGACTTTTACAATGAGCAGTTCTTC
CASNNLDFYNEQFF
>TRBJ2-3|TRBD2|TRBV9|.
TGTGCCAGCAGCGTAGGAGGAGCGGGAGGGATTAGCACAGATACGCAGTATTTT
CASSVGGAGGISTDTQYF
>TRBJ1-5|.|TRBV5-4|.
TGTGCCAGCAGCTCAAGCCCAGCGAGCAATCAGCCCCAGCATTTT
CASSSSPASNQPQHF
>TRBJ1-1|.|TRBV2|.
TGTGCCAGCAGACAGGGTGTCACTGAAGCTTTCTTT
CASRQGVTEAFF
>TRBJ2-2|TRBD2|TRBV9|.
TGTGCCAGCAGCAGGGCGGGAGCCGGGGAGCTGTTTTTT
CASSRAGAGELFF
>TRBJ2-5|.|TRBV4-1|.
TGCGCCAGCAGCCAAGTGCGGGACCCTGAGACCCAGTACTTC
CASSQVRDPETQYF
>TRBJ1-2|.|TRBV11-1|.
TGTGCCAGCAGCCTTGGACCCGGAGGGGGCTACACCTTC
CASSLGPGGGYTF
>TRBJ1-5|.|TRBV23-1|few
TGCGCCAGCAGTCCGCTAGAGAACAGGGAGAATCAGCCCCAGCATTTT
CASSPLENRENQPQHF
>TRBJ2-1|.|TRBV27|.
TGTGCCAGCAGTTTATCAGGGGCCGCGGGGCCCTTTGAGCAGTTCTTC
CASSLSGAAGPFEQFF
>TRBJ2-7|.|TRBV10-3|.
TGTGCCATCAGTGGTGGGGGGGCGTCCTACGAGCAGTACTTC
CAISGGGASYEQYF
>TRBJ2-7|TRBD2|TRBV7-9|.
TGTGCCAGCAGCTTCGGGACTAGCGGAATTCTCTCCTACGAGCAGTACTTC
CASSFGTSGILSYEQYF
>TRBJ2-1|TRBD1|TRBV19|.
TGTGCCAGTAGTATAGGACAGGGGACTTACAATGAGCAGTTCTTC
CASSIGQGTYNEQFF
>TRBJ2-2|.|TRBV28|.
TGTGCCAGCAGTTTGGGTGACAGGTGGAACACCGGGGAGCTGTTTTTT
CASSLGDRWNTGELFF
>TRBJ1-1|TRBD1|TRBV7-9|.
TGTGCCAGCAGCCGATGGACAGGGGAGAACACTGAAGCTTTCTTT
CASSRWTGENTEAFF
>TRBJ2-5|.|TRBV2|.
TGTGCCAGCAGTGCGGGCAGGGGAATGGGGCAAGAGACCCAGTACTTC
CASSAGRGMGQETQYF
>TRBJ2-7|TRBD1|TRBV6-5|few
TGTGCCAGCAGCCAGTTGACAGGGAGCTCCTACGAGCAGTACTTC
CASSQLTGSSYEQYF
>TRBJ1-3|.|TRBV5-4|.
TGTGCCAGCAGCTTAGACAGATACTCTGGAAACACCATATATTTT
CASSLDRYSGNTIYF
>TRBJ1-2|.|TRBV7-9|once
TGTGCCAGCAGCTTAGGCGGAGCAGGCGGGGGGGTCTATGGCTACACCTTC
CASSLGGAGGGVYGYTF
>TRBJ2-3|TRBD1|TRBV7-3|.
TGTGCCAGCAGCCTGGGACAGGGCGACGATACGCAGTATTTT
CASSLGQGDDTQYF
>TRBJ2-3|.|TRBV9|.
TGTGCCAGCAGCGTATTTGGGAGCATCCCTAGCACAGATACGCAGTATTTT
CASSVFGSIPSTDTQYF
>TRBJ2-3|TRBD2|TRBV5-1|.
TGCGCCAGCAGCTTCGGACTAGCCCGAATCACAGATACGCAGTATTTT
CASSFGLARITDTQYF
>TRBJ2-7|.|TRBV4-1|.
TGCGCCAGCAGCCAAGGTCATCAAACCTACGAGCAGTACTTC
CASSQGHQTYEQYF
>TRBJ2-5|TRBD1|TRBV5-1|.
TGCGCCAGCAGCTTAACCTCTGACAGGGAAGGGCAAGAGACCCAGTACTTC
CASSLTSDREGQETQYF
>TRBJ2-7|.|TRBV6-5|once
TGTGCCAGCAGTTATCCGGGCTCCTACGAGCAGTACTTC
CASSYPGSYEQYF
>TRBJ1-1|.|TRBV19|.
TGTGCCAGCAAAACAGGGCGGATCACTGAAGCTTTCTTT
CASKTGRITEAFF
>TRBJ2-7|.|TRBV27|.
TGTGCCAGCAGTTTTTTAACCCCCCAGGGTGCGATCTACGAGCAGTACTTC
CASSFLTPQGAIYEQYF
>TRBJ2-4|.|TRBV2|.
TGTGCCAGCACTGTACAGGGTGTGTTACTAGCCAAAAACATTCAGTACTTC
CASTVQGVLLAKNIQYF
>TRBJ2-5|TRBD2|TRBV30|.
TGTGCCTGGAGTCGGACTAGCGGTCCTCCCCGGTACTTC
CAWSRTSGPPRYF
>TRBJ2-5|.|TRBV5-1|.
TGCGCCAGCAGCCTAAGACCTACTTCGGACCCCAGGGGGACCCAGTACTTC
CASSLRPTSDPRGTQYF
>TRBJ2-6|TRBD1|TRBV30|.
TGTGCCTGGAGCGGGGACAGGGGGCCGGAAGGGGCCAACGTCCTGACTTTC
CAWSGDRGPEGANVLTF
>TRBJ2-6|TRBD1|TRBV18|.
TGTGCCAGCTCATACGCCGGGACAGGTCTCTCTGGGGCCAACGTCCTGACTTTC
CASSYAGTGLSGANVLTF
>TRBJ1-1|.|TRBV4-2|.
TGTGCCAGCAGCCAAGATCTCTCAAGTCAGGGAACCACTGAAGCTTTCTTT
CASSQDLSSQGTTEAFF
>TRBJ2-5|TRBD2|TRBV15|.
TGTGCCACCAGCAGAGTAGGGGGACTAGCGCTTCAAGAGACCCAGTACTTC
CATSRVGGLALQETQYF